This passage covers 31 T cell receptor beta chains from one sample sequenced in a study of cytomegalovirus exposure and HLA in healthy donors. The primer mix had 60 Vbeta and 13 Jbeta primers. The data were produced by immunoSEQ multiplex PCR, yet TCRdb's version contains in-frame clones alone and is incomplete. Of over 150,000 clones in the sample, approximately 71% were seen once. Material: PBMCs. These receptors came from a middle-aged man in good health and CMV-seronegative.

The chain is built from TRBV7-9 and TRBJ2-5, with 7 bases aligning to TRBD2. The J call may be faulty, since TRBJ2-7 better matches the DNA end. Germline lookup yields CDR1 SEHNR and CDR2 FQNEAQ (reference sequence). CDR3 length: 15 amino acids. This chain's CDR3 is CASSSGGGGSGEQYF. The CDR3 DNA sequence: TGTGCCAGCAGCTCCGGTGGGGGGGGTTCGGGCGAGCAGTACTTC.

This CDR3 is CASTHRGTDNQPQHF. Written as DNA, the CDR3 is TGTGCCAGCACTCATAGGGGGACAGACAATCAGCCCCAGCATTTT. The chain recombines TRBV2 with TRBJ1-5, with 7 bases fitting TRBD1. The CDR3 consists of 15 residues. J gave up 3 bases and V 7 bases, and 9 bases lay outside the gene matches. Germline V CDR1 and CDR2: SNHLY, FYNNEI.

The chain has TRBV6-5 and TRBJ2-7; possibly TRBD1 for D (6 bases). V lost 0 bases and J lost 7, with 7 bases in between. Germline V gene data show CDR1 as MNHEY and CDR2 as SVGAGI. The CDR3 spans 12 residues. CDR3 protein: CASSYSGQEQYF. CDR3 coding DNA: TGTGCCAGCAGTTACTCAGGACAGGAGCAGTACTTC.

There are a few counts of this clone. This chain uses TRBV4-2 with TRBJ1-2, with D perhaps TRBD1 (5 bases). The CDR3 extends over 14 amino acids. Between the trimmed V and J ends, which lost 1 base and 5 bases, there was a span of 11 bases. From germline, CDR1 is LGHNA and CDR2 YNFKEQ. The CDR3 spells CASSQGQLSYGYTF. CDR3 sequence (DNA): TGTGCCAGCAGCCAAGGACAGCTTAGTTATGGCTACACCTTC.

This clone was counted only a few times. The chain joins TRBV25-1 to TRBJ1-2; possibly TRBD1 for D (5 bases). Looked up from germline, CDR1 is MGHDK and CDR2 is SYGVNS. There are 12 residues in the CDR3. V lost 8 bases and J lost 0, with 7 bases in between. CDR3 residues: CASRGANYGYTF. The CDR3, as DNA: TGTGCCAGCCGGGGGGCTAACTATGGCTACACCTTC.

The rearrangement uses TRBV5-1 and TRBJ1-1; D is perhaps TRBD1 (6 bases). The CDR3 runs 13 residues. Looked up from germline, CDR1 is SGHRS and CDR2 is YFSETQ. Deletions cut 4 bases from V and 4 bases from J, with 11 bases between. The CDR3 sequence is CASSHQGTTEAFF. DNA for the CDR3: TGCGCCAGCAGCCACCAGGGGACCACTGAAGCTTTCTTT.

The genes are TRBV6-5 and TRBJ1-5, with D perhaps matching TRBD1 (6 bases). This CDR3 has 14 residues. CDR1 MNHEY and CDR2 SVGAGI come from the germline V gene. V lost 6 bases, J lost 6 bases, and 15 bases lay in between. Here the CDR3 DNA reads TGTGCCAGCAGCAAGGGAGGGGGAGGTCAGCCCCAGCATTTT. Amino acids: CASSKGGGGQPQHF.

This clone was seen more than once but under ten times. The genes are TRBV6-5 and TRBJ1-1; perhaps TRBD1 as D (5 bases). Germline V gene lookup returns CDR1 MNHEY and CDR2 SVGAGI. The V and J ends lost 7 bases and 2 bases respectively, with 14 bases between them. The CDR3 has 14 amino acids. Here the CDR3 DNA reads TGTGCCAGCATCCTGGGACTAGGAAACACTGAAGCTTTCTTT. The encoded protein is CASILGLGNTEAFF.

This clone has just one count. It is unclear where the CDR3 begins or ends on the DNA, so no DNA is shown, and the CDR3 is as TCRdb lists it. This chain connects TRBV12-2 to TRBJ2-1; TRBD2, the table's D call, was not compared with the DNA. TRBV12-2 is flagged as a pseudogene. The CDR3 spans 16 residues, counting both ends. CDR3 residues: CASRPQVGGGANEQFF.

The chain couples TRBV5-1 to TRBJ2-3, with TRBD1 matching 9 bases. CDR1 SGHRS and CDR2 YFSETQ come from the germline V gene. The ends lost 5 bases at V and 2 bases at J; junction bases unmatched: 3. The CDR3 is made up of 14 amino acids. CDR3 bases: TGCGCCAGCAGACAGGGGGCTTCCACAGATACGCAGTATTTT. Protein: CASRQGASTDTQYF. The full variable domain, completed using reference TRBV5-1 and TRBJ2-3, is KAGVTQTPRYLIKTRGQQVTLSCSPISGHRSVSWYQQTPGQGLQFLFEYFSETQRNKGNFPGRFSGRQFSNSRSEMNVSTLELGDSALYLCASRQGASTDTQYFGPGTRLTVL.

This clone occurred a few times. The J gene is TRBJ1-3, the V gene TRBV27; D not resolved. The germline V and J ends were trimmed by 6 bases and 0 bases, with 9 bases remaining between them. CDR3 length: 14 amino acids. The germline V gene has CDR1 MNHEY and CDR2 SMNVEV (reference sequence). This CDR3 reads CASRVRSSGNTIYF. The CDR3 bases are TGTGCCAGCAGAGTCAGAAGCTCTGGAAACACCATATATTTT.

The chain uses TRBV7-2 and TRBJ1-1; TRBD1 aligns across 8 bases. Germline lookup yields CDR1 SGHTA and CDR2 FQGNSA. The CDR3 is made up of 14 amino acids. Germline trimming cut 5 bases from V and 3 bases from J; bases unmatched to any gene: 5. This CDR3 is CASSAYRGDTEAFF. The CDR3 DNA reads TGTGCCAGCAGCGCTTACAGGGGGGACACTGAAGCTTTCTTT.

This clone was detected only once. The chain recombines TRBV6-5 with TRBJ1-1, with a tentative D call TRBD1 (5 bases). The CDR3 is 15 residues long. Germline V gene data show CDR1 as MNHEY and CDR2 as SVGAGI. V lost 0 bases, J lost 0 bases, and 8 bases lay in between. The CDR3 DNA reads TGTGCCAGCAGTTACTCAGGACAACTGAACACTGAAGCTTTCTTT. It translates to CASSYSGQLNTEAFF.

The sample holds a few counts of this clone. The V call is TRBV27, the J call TRBJ1-1, with D possibly TRBD1 on 5 matching bases. This CDR3 spans 14 amino acids. The germline V gene encodes CDR1 MNHEY and CDR2 SMNVEV (reference sequence). Trimming removed 8 bases at V and 0 bases at J, with 13 bases between. The CDR3 sequence is CASSTRAMNTEAFF. DNA of the CDR3: TGTGCCAGCTCAACCAGGGCAATGAACACTGAAGCTTTCTTT.

The chain uses TRBV11-3 and TRBJ2-3, with TRBD2 identical over 9 bases. This CDR3 contains 15 residues. V gave up 3 bases and J gave up 1 base; unmatched junction bases: 2. Germline assignment: CDR1 SGHNT and CDR2 YENEEA. The CDR3 coding sequence is TGTGCCAGCAGCTTCGGACTAGCGCGCACAGATACGCAGTATTTT. It codes for CASSFGLARTDTQYF.

This clone turned up a few times. The V call is TRBV28, the J call TRBJ2-2; the D gene is possibly TRBD1 (6 bases). The V end lost 3 bases, the J end lost 0 bases, and 8 bases lay between the germline ends. This CDR3 region has 15 residues. Per germline, CDR1 MDHEN and CDR2 SYDVKM. Here the CDR3 reads CASSLQGPNTGELFF. The CDR3 bases are TGTGCCAGCAGTTTGCAGGGGCCGAACACCGGGGAGCTGTTTTTT.

This rearrangement joins TRBV28 to TRBJ1-1; possible D gene TRBD1, 5 bases. The germline gives CDR1 MDHEN, CDR2 SYDVKM. This CDR3 is 13 amino acids long. Trimming removed 6 bases at V and 0 bases at J, with 8 bases between. CDR3 DNA: TGTGCCAGCAGATTGGACATGAACACTGAAGCTTTCTTT. Translated, it gives CASRLDMNTEAFF.

As to this clone: The conserved phenylalanine or tryptophan normally closing the CDR3 is absent here, so this likely arose from a read error. The J gene is TRBJ1-2, the V gene TRBV7-2, with a weak D call TRBD1 (6 bases). The length of the CDR3 is 13 residues. V lost 6 bases to trimming and J lost 2 bases, with 10 bases between them. Looked up from germline, CDR1 is SGHTA and CDR2 is FQGNSA. The CDR3 bases are TGTGCCAGCAGTACCAGGGGAAACTATGGCTACACCTCC. Its translation: CASSTRGNYGYTS.

The rearrangement links TRBV5-4 to TRBJ1-2; no firm D call. Germline V gene sequence: CDR1 SGHNT, CDR2 YYREEE (reference sequence). Trimming pared 4 bases from V and 2 bases from J, leaving 12 bases between. The CDR3 sequence is 14 residues long. The CDR3 is CASSQDGENYGYTF. The CDR3, as DNA: TGTGCCAGCAGCCAAGATGGGGAGAACTATGGCTACACCTTC.

This clone showed up just once. The V and J genes are TRBV9 and TRBJ1-6; TRBD1 agrees at 11 bases. J gave up 11 bases and V 0 bases, and 10 bases lay outside the gene matches. The CDR3 length is 17 residues. CDR1 is SGDLS and CDR2 is YYNGEE in the germline V gene. The CDR3 bases are TGTGCCAGCAGCGTAGCTACAGGACAGGGGGCAGGGGCACCCCTCCACTTT. Its translation is CASSVATGQGAGAPLHF.

This clone appeared once. In DNA, the CDR3 is TGTGCCAGCAGTGTAACGGGGTCAAATCAAGCTTTCTTT. Its translation is CASSVTGSNQAFF. J is TRBJ1-1 and V is TRBV25-1; D not certain. V lost 4 bases to trimming and J lost 9 bases, with 15 bases between them. CDR3 length: 13 residues. From germline, CDR1 is MGHDK and CDR2 SYGVNS.

This chain connects TRBV18 to TRBJ1-1, with 7 bases lining up with TRBD1. The CDR3 extends over 15 amino acids. Germline V gives CDR1 KGHSH, CDR2 LQKENI. Trimming at V came to 4 bases and at J to 1 base, leaving 6 bases not matched to a gene. The CDR3 region is CASSLLTGANTEAFF. CDR3 in DNA: TGTGCCAGCTCACTATTAACAGGGGCGAACACTGAAGCTTTCTTT.

This clone was observed once. The V gene is TRBV5-1, the J gene TRBJ2-5; 11 bases fit TRBD2. The germline CDR1 and CDR2 sequences are SGHRS and YFSETQ. This CDR3 has 15 residues. Trimming removed 5 bases from V and 3 bases from J; junction bases left unmatched: 6. This CDR3 is CASRVSGGAEETQYF. The CDR3 coding sequence is TGCGCCAGCAGGGTTAGCGGGGGGGCAGAAGAGACCCAGTACTTC.

This clone has more than one count but fewer than ten. The chain combines TRBV14 with TRBJ1-4; 7 bases are a match to TRBD1. The V gene's germline CDR1 is SGHDN and CDR2 FVKESK. The CDR3 totals 15 residues. With 6 bases clipped from V and 1 base from J, the junction kept 5 bases outside the gene matches. The CDR3 loop is CASRRRQGTNEKLFF. The CDR3 region has the DNA TGTGCCAGCAGGCGACGACAGGGAACTAATGAAAAACTGTTTTTT.

The chain uses TRBV6-4 and TRBJ2-3; 9 nucleotides agree with TRBD1. The CDR3 spans 15 residues. Germline loops: CDR1 MRHNA, CDR2 SNTAGT. The trim removed 3 bases at V and 0 bases at J, leaving 1 base unmatched. CDR3 DNA sequence: TGTGCCAGCAGTGAGGGGACAGGGAGCACAGATACGCAGTATTTT. Translating gives CASSEGTGSTDTQYF.

V gene TRBV27 combines with J gene TRBJ2-5; 15 bases line up with TRBD2. V dropped 2 bases and J dropped 4; count of bases not matched to a gene: 8. In germline, CDR1 is MNHEY, CDR2 SMNVEV (reference sequence). CDR3 size: 18 residues. The CDR3: CASSLRGLAGGYRETQYF. The CDR3 DNA sequence: TGTGCCAGCAGTTTAAGAGGACTAGCGGGGGGGTACCGAGAGACCCAGTACTTC.

The sample holds one count of this clone. This rearrangement joins TRBV27 to TRBJ1-5; 9 nucleotides agree with TRBD1. V dropped 6 bases and J dropped 3; count of bases not matched to a gene: 9. Germline V gives CDR1 MNHEY, CDR2 SMNVEV (reference sequence). The CDR3 runs to 16 residues. The CDR3 coding sequence is TGTGCCAGCAGGACCTACAGGGGGCCGGTCAATCAGCCCCAGCATTTT. This gives the protein CASRTYRGPVNQPQHF.

The chain is built from TRBV5-1 and TRBJ2-5; the match to TRBD2 covers 11 bases. There are 17 residues in the CDR3. CDR1 and CDR2 (germline): SGHRS, YFSETQ. V dropped 0 bases and J dropped 4; count of bases not matched to a gene: 8. The CDR3, as DNA: TGCGCCAGCAGCTTGGACGGTCTAGCGGGGGGAGGAGAGACCCAGTACTTC. This sequence encodes CASSLDGLAGGGETQYF.

This rearrangement joins TRBV7-8 to TRBJ1-6; TRBD1 matches 10 bases. Germline trimming cut 3 bases from V and 7 bases from J; bases unmatched to any gene: 3. CDR1 and CDR2 from the germline V gene are SGHVS and FQNEAQ. The CDR3 has 15 residues. The CDR3 sequence is CASSFPGQGNSPLHF. CDR3 bases: TGTGCCAGCAGCTTCCCGGGACAGGGGAATTCACCCCTCCACTTT.

This chain connects TRBV5-1 to TRBJ1-1; tentative D call: TRBD1 (6 bases). The CDR3 has 15 residues. The germline CDR1 and CDR2 sequences are SGHRS and YFSETQ. Deletions cut 1 base from V and 4 bases from J, with 14 bases between. The CDR3 sequence: CASSLKLRGTTEAFF. CDR3 sequence (DNA): TGCGCCAGCAGCTTGAAGTTAAGGGGGACCACTGAAGCTTTCTTT.

The chain is built from TRBV4-1 and TRBJ1-1; 7 bases match TRBD1. The ends lost 5 bases at V and 0 bases at J; junction bases unmatched: 6. Per germline, CDR1 MGHRA and CDR2 YSYEKL. CDR3 length: 15 residues. CDR3 residues: CASSSDRYMNTEAFF. CDR3 nucleotides: TGCGCCAGCAGCTCGGACAGGTACATGAACACTGAAGCTTTCTTT.